The 32 T cell receptor beta chains in this list originate from one sample, sequenced in a study of spatial heterogeneity in lung cancer. TCRdb passed the 5' RACE reads through MiXCR, listing each CDR3 protein once. The sample records 50,000 to 65,000 distinct CDR3 sequences, roughly 7% being singletons. As for time point: sample taken at primary tumor resection. Tumor, nontumor lung or frozen PBMC supplied whole RNA, sequenced without sorting. Sequencing was performed on PBMCs, taken at surgery. Every receptor here comes from a female donor with early-stage non-small cell lung cancer.

The rearrangement links TRBV6-5 to TRBJ1-1, with D hard to call. CDR3 length equals 14 residues. Trimming took 6 bases from V and 2 from J, leaving 13 bases between them. CDR1 MNHEY and CDR2 SVGAGI come from the germline V gene. This chain's CDR3 is CASSPLYTNTEAFF. CDR3 sequence (DNA): TGTGCCAGCAGCCCTCTGTATACAAACACTGAAGCTTTCTTT.

At least ten counts were recorded for this clonotype. This sequence joins TRBV4-2 and TRBJ2-4, with 7 bases matching TRBD2. The CDR3 spans 15 residues. The junction had 5 bases not matched to a gene; V was cut back by 0 bases and J by 6 bases. Germline CDR1 is LGHNA and CDR2 is YNFKEQ. The chain's CDR3 is CASSQDGRELNIQYF. The CDR3 nucleotides are TGTGCCAGCAGCCAAGATGGGAGGGAACTAAACATTCAGTACTTC.

This clonotype occurred many times. The genes are TRBV2 and TRBJ1-2; no clear D gene. The CDR3 consists of 13 residues. Trimming shortened V by 7 bases and J by 4 bases, and 13 bases separated the two germline ends. CDR1 is SNHLY, CDR2 FYNNEI, per germline. CDR3 in amino acids: CASIKDGIYGYTF. The CDR3 coding sequence is TGTGCCAGCATCAAGGACGGGATCTATGGCTACACCTTC.

This clonotype has at least ten counts. The chain carries TRBV7-2 and TRBJ1-5; unclear D gene. V lost 0 bases and J 7 bases, leaving 7 bases between the germline ends. The CDR3 totals 13 residues. The germline V gene encodes CDR1 SGHTA and CDR2 FQGNSA. DNA for the CDR3: TGTGCCAGCAGCTTAGCGCCCGGACAGCCCCAGCATTTT. It specifies CASSLAPGQPQHF.

This clonotype came up many times. The chain is built from TRBV20-1 and TRBJ1-1; D gene unclear. There are 12 residues in the CDR3. Trimming took off 6 bases at V and 0 bases at J, with 8 bases between the two ends. Per germline, CDR1 DFQATT and CDR2 SNEGSKA (reference sequence). The DNA for the CDR3 is TGCAGTGCCCGAAAACTGAACACTGAAGCTTTCTTT. Protein: CSARKLNTEAFF.

This chain uses TRBV12-3 or TRBV12-4 with TRBJ2-1, with D maybe TRBD1 (7 bases). The germline V and J ends were trimmed by 7 bases and 5 bases, with 21 bases remaining between them. The CDR3 covers 16 residues. The CDR3 region is CASNRRGAGVNNEQFF. The DNA of the CDR3 is TGTGCCAGCAACCGCAGGGGGGCTGGAGTCAACAATGAGCAGTTCTTC.

The chain uses TRBV20-1 and TRBJ1-2, with TRBD1 identical over 7 bases. CDR1 is DFQATT, CDR2 SNEGSKA, per germline (reference sequence). The junction had 10 bases not matched to a gene; V was cut back by 3 bases and J by 3 bases. This CDR3 spans 15 amino acids. The CDR3 spells CSASRSTGADYGYTF. CDR3 nucleotides: TGCAGTGCTAGCCGTTCTACAGGGGCTGACTATGGCTACACCTTC.

This clonotype was seen many times. The V and J genes are TRBV19 and TRBJ1-5; D gene unclear. This CDR3 region has 14 residues. From germline, CDR1 is LNHDA and CDR2 SQIVND (reference sequence). V gave up 8 bases and J gave up 3 bases, with 14 bases separating them. CDR3 in DNA: TGTGCCAGTCAGCCGGCCAGACTCAATCAGCCCCAGCATTTT. It encodes CASQPARLNQPQHF. Combining the CDR3 with reference TRBV19 and TRBJ1-5 gives the whole variable domain DGGITQSPKYLFRKEGQNVTLSCEQNLNHDAMYWYRQDPGQGLRLIYYSQIVNDFQKGDIAEGYSVSREKKESFPLTVTSAQKNPTAFYLCASQPARLNQPQHFGDGTRLSIL.

This clonotype was observed at least ten times. The J gene is TRBJ1-4, the V gene TRBV5-8, with D possibly being TRBD1 (5 bases). The CDR3 sequence is 17 residues long. Trimming stripped 5 bases from V and 11 bases from J, with 28 bases between. Germline assignment: CDR1 SGHTS and CDR2 YDEGEE. Here the CDR3 DNA reads TGTGCCAGCAGTTTGTTAAGTAACCGGGACTCCCCTCGGAAACTGTTTTTT. It translates to CASSLLSNRDSPRKLFF.

Ten or more counts support this clonotype. The rearrangement uses TRBV30 and TRBJ2-5, with D maybe TRBD1 (6 bases). V gave up 3 bases and J gave up 2 bases, with 7 bases separating them. The V gene's germline CDR1 is GTSNPN and CDR2 SVGIG (reference sequence). This CDR3 contains 12 residues. The CDR3 loop reads CAWSRGQETQYF. DNA for the CDR3: TGTGCCTGGAGCAGGGGACAAGAGACCCAGTACTTC.

This clonotype was picked up many times. This chain uses TRBV3-1 with TRBJ2-2; D uncertain. V shed 4 bases and J shed 3 bases, with 15 bases lying between them. The CDR3 is made up of 16 amino acids. CDR1 and CDR2 (germline): LGHDT, YNNKEL (reference sequence). CDR3 bases: TGTGCCAGCAGCCCCTCAGAAGTGATCGACACCGGGGAGCTGTTTTTT. It encodes CASSPSEVIDTGELFF.

This clonotype was counted ten times or more. The V call is TRBV28, the J call TRBJ2-3; 12 nucleotides line up with TRBD2. Trimming cost V 1 base and J 5 bases; bases outside gene matches: 10. Germline CDR1 reads MDHEN; CDR2 reads SYDVKM. The CDR3 consists of 18 residues. CDR3 protein: CASSLLLRTSGAKDTQYF. The CDR3 DNA sequence: TGTGCCAGCAGTTTATTATTAAGGACTAGCGGGGCCAAAGATACGCAGTATTTT. The whole variable domain, remainder taken from reference TRBV28 and TRBJ2-3, is DVKVTQSSRYLVKRTGEKVFLECVQDMDHENMFWYRQDPGLGLRLIYFSYDVKMKEKGDIPEGYSVSREKKERFSLILESASTNQTSMYLCASSLLLRTSGAKDTQYFGPGTRLTVL.

This clonotype showed up many times. The rearrangement links TRBV28 to TRBJ1-6; tentatively, D is TRBD1 (6 bases). Trimming left V 5 bases short and J 9 bases short, with 14 bases between. The V gene's germline CDR1 is MDHEN and CDR2 SYDVKM. The CDR3 extends over 14 amino acids. CDR3 region: CASSPPRGGSPLHF. CDR3 coding DNA: TGTGCCAGCAGTCCCCCCCGAGGGGGTTCACCCCTCCACTTT.

This clonotype showed up just a few times. This rearrangement joins TRBV30 to TRBJ1-2; D gene unclear. V lost 5 bases and J lost 3, with 13 bases in between. From germline, CDR1 is GTSNPN and CDR2 SVGIG (reference sequence). This CDR3 spans 13 amino acids. CDR3 DNA: TGTGCCTGGGCTCAGCTGTCCCACTATGGCTACACCTTC. This sequence encodes CAWAQLSHYGYTF.

This clonotype was recorded many times. This chain links TRBV7-2 with TRBJ2-1, with 8 nucleotides matching TRBD2. V dropped 4 bases and J dropped 8; count of bases not matched to a gene: 7. This CDR3 has 14 residues. The germline CDR1 and CDR2 sequences are SGHTA and FQGNSA. CDR3 region: CASSSGTRHDEQFF. The CDR3 DNA reads as TGTGCCAGCAGCTCCGGGACTAGGCACGATGAGCAGTTCTTC.

The V and J genes are TRBV6-6 and TRBJ2-7; the D is unclear. This CDR3 region has 13 residues. Trimming stripped 4 bases from V and 4 bases from J, with 11 bases between. The V gene's germline CDR1 is MNHNY and CDR2 SVGAGI (reference sequence). For the CDR3, the DNA is TGTGCCAGCAGTTCACAAGGGTTATACGAGCAGTACTTC. Encoded protein: CASSSQGLYEQYF.

There are many counts of this clonotype. The gene calls are TRBV5-1 and TRBJ2-7, with unresolved D. CDR1 and CDR2 (germline): SGHRS, YFSETQ. With 0 bases removed from V and 2 bases from J, the gap between germline ends came to 6 bases. The CDR3 spans 13 residues. The CDR3 sequence is CASSLALTYEQYF. The CDR3 bases are TGCGCCAGCAGCTTGGCTCTGACCTACGAGCAGTACTTC.

The CDR3 loop is CSATSYGGAEHNEQFF. The CDR3 DNA sequence: TGCAGTGCTACTTCTTACGGAGGAGCGGAGCACAATGAGCAGTTCTTC. This sequence joins TRBV20-1 and TRBJ2-1, with D possibly matching TRBD2 (5 bases). V dropped 4 bases and J dropped 5 bases, with 21 bases sitting between them. From germline, CDR1 is DFQATT and CDR2 SNEGSKA (reference sequence). The CDR3 length is 16 residues.

This clonotype has at least ten counts. This rearrangement joins TRBV7-9 to TRBJ1-1, with 7 nucleotides matching TRBD1. V gave up 5 bases and J gave up 6 bases; unmatched junction bases: 9. The CDR3 is 14 residues long. Germline CDR1 and CDR2: SEHNR and FQNEAQ (reference sequence). The CDR3 nucleotides read TGTGCCAGCAGCCCCTTCAGGGGGGGCGCTGAAGCTTTCTTT. This translates into CASSPFRGGAEAFF.

The chain recombines TRBV5-1 with TRBJ2-7; 7 bases agree with TRBD2. Trimming took 5 bases from V and 7 from J; bases not matched to a gene: 9. Germline V gives CDR1 SGHRS, CDR2 YFSETQ. The CDR3 extends over 13 amino acids. DNA for the CDR3: TGCGCCAGCAGTAACGGACTAGATACAGAGCAGTACTTC. It encodes CASSNGLDTEQYF.

This clonotype was seen only a few times. The rearrangement links TRBV6-5 to TRBJ1-5; 7 nucleotides match TRBD1. V was pared by 6 bases and J by 2 bases, with 4 bases of the junction left unmatched. This CDR3 comprises 14 residues. Germline CDR1 reads MNHEY; CDR2 reads SVGAGI. The CDR3 loop is CASRPTGGNQPQHF. The CDR3 bases are TGTGCCAGCAGGCCTACAGGGGGCAATCAGCCCCAGCATTTT.

At least ten counts were recorded for this clonotype. CDR3 sequence reads: CASSSTREKLFF. CDR3 bases: TGTGCCAGTAGTTCGACCCGTGAAAAACTGTTTTTT. This sequence joins TRBV19 and TRBJ1-4; D gene unclear. The CDR3 spans 12 residues. Germline CDR1 is LNHDA and CDR2 is SQIVND (reference sequence). Trimming cost V 5 bases and J 7 bases, with 8 bases left between them. The whole variable domain, filled in from reference TRBV19 and TRBJ1-4, reads DGGITQSPKYLFRKEGQNVTLSCEQNLNHDAMYWYRQDPGQGLRLIYYSQIVNDFQKGDIAEGYSVSREKKESFPLTVTSAQKNPTAFYLCASSSTREKLFFGSGTQLSVL.

This clonotype has at least ten counts. V gene TRBV9 combines with J gene TRBJ1-1; perhaps TRBD1 as D (6 bases). This CDR3 comprises 12 residues. The germline gives CDR1 SGDLS, CDR2 YYNGEE. Trimming removed 4 bases at V and 5 bases at J, with 9 bases between. The CDR3 region has the DNA TGTGCCAGCAGCCCCCAGGGGACTGAAGCTTTCTTT. Translating gives CASSPQGTEAFF.

This clonotype was seen only a few times. The chain joins TRBV20-1 to TRBJ2-1; TRBD2 matches 13 bases. Germline V gives CDR1 DFQATT, CDR2 SNEGSKA (reference sequence). This CDR3 is built from 13 residues. Germline trimming cut 8 bases from V and 7 bases from J; bases unmatched to any gene: 5. The chain's CDR3 is CSPLAGGTNEQFF. The CDR3 DNA reads as TGCAGTCCACTAGCGGGGGGGACGAATGAGCAGTTCTTC.

This clonotype was counted ten times or more. The J gene is TRBJ2-3, the V gene TRBV7-3, with 8 bases identical to TRBD2. The CDR3 is 15 residues long. V lost 0 bases, J lost 5 bases, and 4 bases stayed unmatched. From germline, CDR1 is SGHTA and CDR2 FQGTGA. The CDR3 sequence: CASSLTGGAGDTQYF. CDR3 sequence (DNA): TGTGCCAGCAGCTTAACCGGGGGGGCCGGAGATACGCAGTATTTT.

This clonotype was seen at least ten times. The chain uses TRBV11-3 and TRBJ2-3; D may match TRBD1 or TRBD2 (6 bases each). Per the germline V gene, CDR1 is SGHNT and CDR2 is YENEEA. The CDR3 consists of 16 residues. V lost 1 base, J lost 5 bases, and 16 bases lay in between. CDR3 amino acids: CASSLGSGASGDTQYF. The CDR3 coding sequence is TGTGCCAGCAGCTTAGGGTCGGGGGCCTCAGGAGATACGCAGTATTTT.

This clonotype was seen at least ten times. The rearrangement links TRBV29-1 to TRBJ2-3, with 9 bases matching TRBD1. After removal of 7 bases from V and 1 base from J, the junction contained 3 bases not matched to a gene. The CDR3 contains 13 residues. Per the germline V gene, CDR1 is SQVTM and CDR2 is ANQGSEA. The CDR3 loop reads CSGRDRGTDTQYF. Written as DNA, the CDR3 is TGCAGCGGGCGGGACAGGGGCACAGATACGCAGTATTTT.

This clonotype has a count of ten or more. The V gene is TRBV5-1, the J gene TRBJ2-7; TRBD1 matches at 8 bases. The CDR3 runs to 15 residues. CDR1 is SGHRS and CDR2 is YFSETQ in the germline V gene. Trimming cost V 2 bases and J 5 bases; bases outside gene matches: 9. Written as DNA, the CDR3 is TGCGCCAGCAGCTTAAATTCGGACAGGGACCACGAGCAGTACTTC. Protein: CASSLNSDRDHEQYF.

This clonotype was seen repeatedly, ten times or more. The genes are TRBV7-8 and TRBJ2-3, with D possibly being TRBD1 (6 bases). The length of the CDR3 is 16 residues. Germline V gives CDR1 SGHVS, CDR2 FQNEAQ. Between the trimmed V and J ends, which lost 3 bases and 0 bases, there was a span of 13 bases. The chain's CDR3 is CASSFRVGASTDTQYF. The CDR3 bases are TGTGCCAGCAGCTTTCGAGTGGGGGCTAGCACAGATACGCAGTATTTT.

Ten or more counts support this clonotype. The V call is TRBV2, the J call TRBJ2-3; D gene ambiguous. The CDR3 is made up of 12 amino acids. The germline CDR1 and CDR2 sequences are SNHLY and FYNNEI. With 7 bases removed from V and 2 bases from J, the gap between germline ends came to 7 bases. The CDR3 is CASNLDTDTQYF. CDR3 nucleotides: TGTGCCAGCAATCTAGACACAGATACGCAGTATTTT.

This clonotype occurred many times. The chain links TRBV29-1 to TRBJ2-7; tentatively, D is TRBD1 (6 bases). V dropped 4 bases and J dropped 3 bases, with 13 bases sitting between them. Germline values: CDR1 SQVTM, CDR2 ANQGSEA. The CDR3 sequence is 13 residues long. CDR3 in amino acids: CSVGGGNFYEQYF. The CDR3 DNA follows: TGCAGCGTTGGAGGGGGAAACTTCTACGAGCAGTACTTC.

Many counts were recorded for this clonotype. The chain couples TRBV13 to TRBJ2-7; 7 nucleotides line up with TRBD1. Germline V gene lookup returns CDR1 PRHDT and CDR2 FYEKMQ (reference sequence). The V gene end was trimmed by 1 base and the J gene end by 0 bases; junction bases not matched to a gene: 3. This CDR3 has 15 amino acids. The CDR3 spells CASSLEQGYSYEQYF. CDR3 sequence (DNA): TGTGCCAGCAGCTTAGAACAGGGGTACTCCTACGAGCAGTACTTC.